The T cell receptor beta chain under discussion was sequenced for a study of blood T cell repertoires in COVID-19. Sequencing used immunoSEQ multiplex PCR; TCRdb keeps in-frame clones, though not all of them. The sample includes about 470,000 clones, approximately 86% of them seen just once. The sequence was collected from a woman between 18 and 30 years old who had recovered from COVID-19. Sequences were obtained from PBMCs or T cells enriched from blood (not recorded which).

CDR3 sequence: CAWSEGGAYGNQPQHF. CDR3 nucleotides: TGTGCCTGGAGTGAAGGAGGAGCTTACGGCAATCAGCCCCAGCATTTT. This chain links TRBV30 with TRBJ1-5; D gene uncertain. The V end lost 1 base, the J end lost 2 bases, and 15 bases lay between the germline ends. The CDR3 covers 16 residues. Germline V gives CDR1 GTSNPN, CDR2 SVGIG (reference sequence).